This T cell receptor beta chain was sequenced in a study of regulatory T cells in long-lasting Graves disease. Time point indicated: persistent/refractory GD, antithyroid drugs over 5 years with positive TRAb. PBMCs provided the RNA from which the TCR library was made. Blood from the periphery, nine milliliters in all, was drawn into EDTA tubes. The trim removed 5 bases at V and 7 bases at J, leaving 7 bases unmatched. In germline, CDR1 is SEHNR, CDR2 FQNEAQ (reference sequence). This CDR3 has 14 residues. For TCR beta, libraries came from iRepertoire HTBI primers and Arm-PCR of CDR3 regions. TCRdb passed the multiplex PCR reads through MiXCR, listing each CDR3 protein once. The sample includes roughly 400,000 distinct CDR3 sequences, about 20% seen only once; the top ten take 20% to 25%.

This chain uses TRBV7-9 with TRBJ2-2; 7 bases agree with TRBD1. The sequencing here drew on peripheral blood mononuclear cells (PBMCs), taken when the disease was refractory, from a patient treated with antithyroid drugs. This sequence originates from a female donor with Graves disease. Here the CDR3 DNA reads TGTGCCAGCAGCAATGACAGGGCGGACGGGGAGCTGTTTTTT. This codes for CASSNDRADGELFF. Looking up the rest from reference TRBV7-9 and TRBJ2-2 gives the full variable domain: DTGVSQNPRHKITKRGQNVTFRCDPISEHNRLYWYRQTLGQGPEFLTYFQNEAQLEKSRLLSDRFSAERPKGSFSTLEIQRTEQGDSAMYLCASSNDRADGELFFGEGSRLTVL.